Sequencing of this T cell receptor (beta chain) was carried out in a study of early T cells in non-severe SARS-CoV-2 infection. Study overall: Investigators sequenced bulk RNA drawn from unsorted whole blood, and chains remained unpaired.

Unique molecular identifiers tagged individual cDNA molecules. From the 5' RACE reads, TCRdb called clonotypes with MiXCR, one entry per CDR3 protein. Of over 80,000 distinct CDR3 sequences listed, more than 13% are singletons. This clonotype was detected a few times. V was cut by 0 bases and J by 4 bases, with 12 bases left in between. CDR3 size: 16 residues. Germline V gives CDR1 WSHSY, CDR2 SAAADI. The sequence came from an adult who was a healthcare worker with PCR-confirmed SARS-CoV-2 infection or an uninfected control (not recorded which). The specimen was whole blood. The chain couples TRBV10-2 to TRBJ2-2; the D gene is possibly TRBD2 (7 bases). CDR3 loop: CASSESAGAGTGELFF. CDR3 sequence (DNA): TGCGCCAGCAGTGAGTCGGCGGGGGCGGGCACCGGGGAGCTGTTTTTT.